This T cell receptor (beta chain) derives from a study of T cell clonality in common variable immunodeficiency. Using immunoSEQ multiplex PCR, the repertoire was profiled, and TCRdb retains in-frame clones only, with some absent. Found here are around 60,000 clones, no singletons; the ten largest cover 1.7%. Concerning this clone: The CDR3 goes on 3 residues after the read ends, and that part is filled in from the germline J gene.

This CDR3 spans 18 amino acids. The germline V gene encodes CDR1 DFQATT and CDR2 SNEGSKA (reference sequence). The V gene end was trimmed by 5 bases and the J gene end by 0 bases; junction bases not matched to a gene: 12. The sequenced sample consisted of peripheral blood mononuclear cells. The TCR was taken from a person aged 18 to 70 in good health. The genes are TRBV20-1 and TRBJ1-6, with 8 positions matching TRBD1. The CDR3 is CSARRQGSASSYNSPLHF. The part of the CDR3 DNA that was read is TGCAGTGCTCGAAGACAGGGGAGTGCGAGCTCCTATAATTCACCC.